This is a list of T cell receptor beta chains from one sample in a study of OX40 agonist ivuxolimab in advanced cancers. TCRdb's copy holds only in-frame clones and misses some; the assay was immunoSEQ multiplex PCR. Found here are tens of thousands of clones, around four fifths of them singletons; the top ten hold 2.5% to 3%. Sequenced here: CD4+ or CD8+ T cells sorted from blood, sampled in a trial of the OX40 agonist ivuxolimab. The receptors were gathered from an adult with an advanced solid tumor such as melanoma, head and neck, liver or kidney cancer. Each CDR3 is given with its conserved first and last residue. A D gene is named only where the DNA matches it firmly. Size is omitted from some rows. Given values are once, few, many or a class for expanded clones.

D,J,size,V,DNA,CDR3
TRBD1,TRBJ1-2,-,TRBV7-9,TGTGCCAGCAGCCAGGGGGGAGCTCTCTATGGCTACACCTTC,CASSQGGALYGYTF
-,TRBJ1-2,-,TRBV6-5,TGTGCCAGCAGTTACCGGGAGGGGATGTACTATGGCTACACCTTC,CASSYREGMYYGYTF
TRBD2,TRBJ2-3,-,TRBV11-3,TGTGCCAGCAGTTTCGGACTAGCGGGAGGGCCGAGCACAGATACGCAGTATTTT,CASSFGLAGGPSTDTQYF
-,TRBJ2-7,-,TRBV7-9,TGTGCCAGCAGCTTCCGCGGCCCCTACGAGCAGTACTTC,CASSFRGPYEQYF
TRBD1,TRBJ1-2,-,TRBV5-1,TGCGCCAGCAGCCTTCGAACCCGGGACAGGGAATATCGCTACTATGGCTACACCTTC,CASSLRTRDREYRYYGYTF
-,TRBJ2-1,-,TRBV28,TGTGCCAGCAGTTGGGTAGGGTGGGGCCATGAGCAGTTCTTC,CASSWVGWGHEQFF
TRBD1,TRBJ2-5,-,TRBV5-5,TGTGCCAGCACCCTGCTGGGGACAGGCCCTCGAGAGACCCAGTACTTC,CASTLLGTGPRETQYF
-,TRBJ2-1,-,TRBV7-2,TGTGCCAGCAGCCTTAACAGTGGGCGGGAGCAGTTCTTC,CASSLNSGREQFF
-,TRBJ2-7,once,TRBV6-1,TGTGCCAGCAGTGAAGCAGGGACCCACTACGAGCAGTACTTC,CASSEAGTHYEQYF
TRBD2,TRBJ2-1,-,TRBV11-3,TGTGCCAGCAACGATGGGGGGGGTTCCTACAATGAGCAGTTCTTC,CASNDGGGSYNEQFF
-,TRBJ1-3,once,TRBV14,TGTGCCAGCAGCCAAGGGATCATCTCTGGAAACACCATATATTTT,CASSQGIISGNTIYF
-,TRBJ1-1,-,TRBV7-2,TGTGCCAGCAGCTCGGTAGGGGACAATGAAGCTTTCTTT,CASSSVGDNEAFF
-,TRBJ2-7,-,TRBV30,TGTGCCTGGAGTTCCAGCGGACCCTACGAGCAGTACTTC,CAWSSSGPYEQYF
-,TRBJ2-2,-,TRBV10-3,TGTGCCAGGGGTGAGAGGCCCGGGGATCTGTTTTTT,CARGERPGDLFF
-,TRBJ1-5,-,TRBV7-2,TGTGCCAGCAGCTTAAGGGGGAATCAGCCCCAGCATTTT,CASSLRGNQPQHF
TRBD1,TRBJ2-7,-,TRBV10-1,TGCGCCAGCAGTGAGACAAGGACAGGGGGCAACGAGCAGTACTTC,CASSETRTGGNEQYF
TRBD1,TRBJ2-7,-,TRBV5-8,TGTGCCAGCAGCTTATACCCGGGACAGGGGGTCACCTACGAGCAGTACTTC,CASSLYPGQGVTYEQYF
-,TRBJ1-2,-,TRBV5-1,TGCGCCAGCAGCTTGGCCGGGGTGGACTATGGCTACACCTTC,CASSLAGVDYGYTF
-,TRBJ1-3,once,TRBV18,TGTGCCAGCTCACCACGGGCAGGGGTTGGAAACACCATATATTTT,CASSPRAGVGNTIYF
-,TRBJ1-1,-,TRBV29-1,TGCAGCGCCCGATCAGGCTTCGGGAACACTGAAGCTTTCTTT,CSARSGFGNTEAFF
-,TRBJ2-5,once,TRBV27,TGTGCCAGCAGGACCACGGAGACCCAGTACTTC,CASRTTETQYF
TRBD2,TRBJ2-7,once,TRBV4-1,TGCGCCAGCAGCCAAGATAGAGCGGGGATATACGAGCAGTACTTC,CASSQDRAGIYEQYF
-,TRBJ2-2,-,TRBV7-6,TGTGCCAGCAGCTTAGCCAGGGGTGGGACCGGGGAGCTGTTTTTT,CASSLARGGTGELFF
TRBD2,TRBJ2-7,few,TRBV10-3,TGTGCCATCGGGAGCCTAGCGGGAGGCTACGAGCAGTACTTC,CAIGSLAGGYEQYF
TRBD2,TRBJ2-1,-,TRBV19,TGTGCCAGTAGTATAGTGGGACTAGCGGGAGCCTACAATGAGCAGTTCTTC,CASSIVGLAGAYNEQFF
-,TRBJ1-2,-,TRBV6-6,TGTGCCAGCAGTGGGGACGTCTATGGCTACACCTTC,CASSGDVYGYTF
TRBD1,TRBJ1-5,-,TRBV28,TGTGCCAGCAGTTCACTCCGGGACAGGGTTGGCAATCAGCCCCAGCATTTT,CASSSLRDRVGNQPQHF
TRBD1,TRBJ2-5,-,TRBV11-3,TGTGCCAGCAGCGCACGGACAGGCCTCAAAGAGACCCAGTACTTC,CASSARTGLKETQYF
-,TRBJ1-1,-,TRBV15,TGTGCCACCAGCAGAGGGGGGGGCATGAACACTGAAGCTTTCTTT,CATSRGGGMNTEAFF